This is a list of T cell receptor beta chains from one sample in a study of circulating CD8 cells and anti-PD-1 response in melanoma. TCRdb redid the calling of the reads with MiXCR, one entry per CDR3 protein. The table lists about 220 distinct CDR3 sequences, 6.5% to 7.5% of them singletons. Material: CD8+ T cells from PBMCs, obtained at baseline or after one month of anti-PD-1 therapy (not recorded which). Source of these receptors: a human donor with melanoma. Both conserved end residues are part of each CDR3. D genes are given only for firm matches. Clone sizes are shown as once, few or many counts, or a class when the clone is expanded.

size,V,J,D,DNA,CDR3
hyperexpanded,TRBV3-2,TRBJ1-1,NA,TGTGCCAGCAGCCACGCAGGGGCATCACAGGGCAACCTCTTATCGAACACTGAAGCTTTCTTT,CASSHAGASQGNLLSNTEAFF
large,TRBV9,TRBJ2-7,NA,TGTGCCAGCAGCGTAGTCCCCGCCTACGAGCAGTACTTC,CASSVVPAYEQYF
medium-sized,TRBV29-1,TRBJ2-1,NA,TGCAGCGCCGTACTGACCTTCCGCTCCTACAATGAGCAGTTCTTC,CSAVLTFRSYNEQFF